Listed below are T cell receptor beta chains from one sample, sequenced in a study of graft-versus-host responses after intestinal transplantation. Profiling relied on immunoSEQ multiplex PCR, and the TCRdb table lists in-frame clones only, not all of them. The data show 20,000 to 30,000 clones, roughly 90% seen once. Here the sequenced sample was PBMCs, taken about 41 days after intestinal transplant. Receptors were obtained from a human patient who received an intestinal transplant, so some T cells may come from the graft donor. Both conserved end residues are part of each CDR3. A D gene is named only where the DNA matches it firmly. Not all rows give a size; the values are once, few, many and, for expanded clones, a class.

d_gene	j_gene	abundance	v_gene	CDR3nt	CDR3aa
NA	TRBJ2-7	once	TRBV5-6	TGTGCCAGCAGCTTCTGGAGACCGAGACTATCCTACGAGCAGTACTTC	CASSFWRPRLSYEQYF
TRBD2	TRBJ2-1	NA	TRBV5-1	TGCGCCAGCAGCTACAAGACTAGCGGGAACAATGAGCAGTTCTTC	CASSYKTSGNNEQFF
TRBD1	TRBJ1-2	NA	TRBV13	TGTGCCAGCAGCTTGGGACAGGGTGCGGATGGCTACACCTTC	CASSLGQGADGYTF
NA	TRBJ1-1	NA	TRBV28	TGTGCCAGCAGTTTCCACCGGGCTGACACTGAAGCTTTCTTT	CASSFHRADTEAFF
TRBD1	TRBJ2-7	NA	TRBV4-2	TGTGCCAGCAGCTCTCGACAGGGTTCCCACGAGCAGTACTTC	CASSSRQGSHEQYF
NA	TRBJ1-2	NA	TRBV5-6	TGTGCCAGCAGCTTGGATGGAGAGAACTATGGCTACACCTTC	CASSLDGENYGYTF
TRBD1	TRBJ1-1	NA	TRBV6-1	TGTGCCAGCAGTGACAGGGGGCATACTGAAGCTTTCTTT	CASSDRGHTEAFF
NA	TRBJ1-2	NA	TRBV5-1	TGCGCCAGCAGCCCGGACAGATGGAGCGGCTACACCTTC	CASSPDRWSGYTF
NA	TRBJ1-4	NA	TRBV28	TGTGCCAGCAGTTTATATCGTAGAGTAAATGAAAAACTGTTTTTT	CASSLYRRVNEKLFF
NA	TRBJ2-7	NA	TRBV4-1	TGCGCCAGCAGCCAAGACAGATCCTACGAGCAGTACTTC	CASSQDRSYEQYF
NA	TRBJ2-7	NA	TRBV19	TGTGCCAGTGAGAAGGGGGGGCCCTCGGGGCAGTACTTC	CASEKGGPSGQYF
NA	TRBJ1-6	once	TRBV6-5	TGTGCCAGCAGTTACTCGAGGGGGAATAGTGATTCACCCCTCCACTTT	CASSYSRGNSDSPLHF
NA	TRBJ2-7	NA	TRBV28	TGTGCCAGCAGTCTAGCCTACGAGCAGTACTTC	CASSLAYEQYF
NA	TRBJ1-3	NA	TRBV18	TGTGCCAGCTCACCTCTAAATTTTCGAGGAAACACCATATATTTT	CASSPLNFRGNTIYF
NA	TRBJ2-7	NA	TRBV30	TGTGCCTGGAGTACGGACAGCTTCTACGAGCAGTACTTC	CAWSTDSFYEQYF
NA	TRBJ1-1	NA	TRBV15	TGTGCCACCAGCAGATATACAGACAGTGAAGCTTTCTTT	CATSRYTDSEAFF
NA	TRBJ2-7	once	TRBV13	TGTGCCAGCAGCTTATATGGGGAAGGGCAGTACTTC	CASSLYGEGQYF
TRBD1	TRBJ1-6	NA	TRBV5-1	TGCGCCAGCAGCTTGGGAGCAGGGGGATCACCCCTCCACTTT	CASSLGAGGSPLHF
TRBD1	TRBJ2-1	NA	TRBV5-1	TGCGCCAGCAGCTTCCGACAGGGGGGCTCCTACAATGAGCAGTTCTTC	CASSFRQGGSYNEQFF